This T cell receptor (beta chain) was recorded in a study of T-cell memory formation after mild COVID-19. This clonotype was detected ten times or more. Its antigen is still unknown. V was pared by 4 bases and J by 10 bases, with 11 bases between. CDR3 length: 12 amino acids. Germline assignment: CDR1 SEHNR and CDR2 FQNEAQ (reference sequence). Study-wide results and limits: Later expanders leaned toward CD4+, whereas clones contracting from day 15 to 85 were balanced CD4/CD8.

One entry per CDR3 protein, called by TCRdb with MiXCR from the 5' RACE reads. Of fewer than 650,000 distinct CDR3 sequences listed, about a fifth are singletons. This receptor was identified in an adult woman who had mild COVID-19 (a few samples of this study predate the infection). Cell type and time point are not known. Material for sequencing was PBMCs or a T cell subset sorted from them (not recorded which). The chain is built from TRBV7-9 and TRBJ2-1; D tentatively fits TRBD1 or TRBD2 (5 bases each). The CDR3 sequence: CASSSGPAEQFF. The CDR3 DNA reads as TGTGCCAGCAGCTCGGGGCCTGCGGAGCAGTTCTTC. Full variable domain (missing parts from reference TRBV7-9 and TRBJ2-1): DTGVSQNPRHKITKRGQNVTFRCDPISEHNRLYWYRQTLGQGPEFLTYFQNEAQLEKSRLLSDRFSAERPKGSFSTLEIQRTEQGDSAMYLCASSSGPAEQFFGPGTRLTVL.